This T cell receptor beta chain was documented in a study of T cell responses to AZD1222 COVID-19 vaccine. Assay: immunoSEQ multiplex PCR; the TCRdb copy retains only in-frame clones and omits some. In the table there are approximately 82,000 clones, 90% to 95% of which are singletons. Germline loops: CDR1 SNHLY, CDR2 FYNNEI. V lost 5 bases to trimming and J lost 3 bases, with 16 bases between them. The CDR3 has 15 residues. This sequence joins TRBV2 and TRBJ1-1; no definite D call. This receptor was identified in an adult who received the AZD1222 COVID-19 vaccine. The material was peripheral blood, obtained 28 days after the second AZD1222 dose. CDR3 in amino acids: CASSPDMVGHTEAFF. The CDR3, as DNA: TGTGCCAGCAGTCCCGACATGGTCGGGCACACTGAAGCTTTCTTT. Looking up the rest from reference TRBV2 and TRBJ1-1 gives the full variable domain: EPEVTQTPSHQVTQMGQEVILRCVPISNHLYFYWYRQILGQKVEFLVSFYNNEISEKSEIFDDQFSVERPDGSNFTLKIRSTKLEDSAMYFCASSPDMVGHTEAFFGQGTRLTVV.